These 9 T cell receptor beta chains came from one sample sequenced in a study of blood T cells in healthy people across ages. With a J-beta primer mix and a sample-barcoded 5' primer, a second PCR ran roughly 6 to 11 cycles. TCRdb reprocessed the 5' RACE reads with MiXCR, giving one entry per CDR3 protein. The sample includes fewer than 2,000,000 distinct CDR3 sequences, about 35% seen only once; the top ten take about 10%. The sample comprised blood. The receptors stem from a woman in her 30s in good health.

The rearrangement links TRBV7-6 to TRBJ2-4, with 7 positions matching TRBD1. The assigned J gene may be wrong: the sequence end matches TRBJ2-7 better. CDR3 length: 15 residues. The germline CDR1 and CDR2 sequences are SGHVS and FNYEAQ. The CDR3 DNA reads as TGTGCCAGCAGCTTAGCTGTGGGACAGTGCTACGAGCAGTACTTC. It specifies CASSLAVGQCYEQYF.

V is TRBV7-9 and J is TRBJ2-7, with a weak D call TRBD2 (6 bases). This CDR3 spans 16 amino acids. The germline CDR1 and CDR2 sequences are SEHNR and FQNEAQ (reference sequence). Between the trimmed V and J ends, which lost 5 bases and 3 bases, there was a span of 20 bases. This chain's CDR3 is CASSPHPLRLDYEQYF. The CDR3 DNA reads TGTGCCAGCAGCCCACACCCTCTGCGACTAGACTACGAGCAGTACTTC. Combining the CDR3 with reference TRBV7-9 and TRBJ2-7 gives the whole variable domain DTGVSQNPRHKITKRGQNVTFRCDPISEHNRLYWYRQTLGQGPEFLTYFQNEAQLEKSRLLSDRFSAERPKGSFSTLEIQRTEQGDSAMYLCASSPHPLRLDYEQYFGPGTRLTVT.

A few counts support this clonotype. This chain links TRBV20-1 with TRBJ2-7; perhaps TRBD2 as D (6 bases). Germline values: CDR1 DFQATT, CDR2 SNEGSKA (reference sequence). CDR3 size: 16 residues. V lost 0 bases and J lost 1, with 16 bases in between. This CDR3 is CSARDTTGGTSYEQYF. In DNA, the CDR3 is TGCAGTGCTAGAGATACGACCGGGGGAACTTCCTACGAGCAGTACTTC.

This chain joins TRBV20-1 and TRBJ2-7; no definite D call. The CDR3 covers 14 residues. Germline CDR1 DFQATT, CDR2 SNEGSKA (reference sequence). V was shortened by 2 bases and J by 3 bases, with 14 bases between the two germline ends. The CDR3 DNA is TGCAGTGCTAGAATTTCGGTGAATTACTACGAGCAGTACTTC. Translated, it gives CSARISVNYYEQYF.

A single count supports this clonotype. The J gene is TRBJ2-7, the V gene TRBV24-1, with D uncertain. Germline CDR1 KGHDR, CDR2 SFDVKD. The germline V and J ends were trimmed by 7 bases and 5 bases, with 11 bases remaining between them. This CDR3 has 12 amino acids. As DNA, the CDR3 is TGTGCCACCAGGAAAGACCTCCACGAGCAGTACTTC. Translation gives CATRKDLHEQYF.

This rearrangement joins TRBV4-1 to TRBJ1-2, with D possibly matching TRBD1 (6 bases). The CDR3 spans 17 residues. V was shortened by 3 bases and J by 0 bases, with 17 bases between the two germline ends. CDR1 is MGHRA, CDR2 YSYEKL, per germline. The CDR3 loop is CASSHPGGGAPNYGYTF. The CDR3, as DNA: TGCGCCAGCAGCCACCCTGGGGGCGGAGCCCCTAACTATGGCTACACCTTC.

This clonotype has more than one count but fewer than ten. The chain carries TRBV20-1 and TRBJ1-5, with a tentative D call TRBD1 (5 bases). V lost 0 bases, J lost 7 bases, and 10 bases lay in between. The CDR3 is 13 residues long. Looked up from germline, CDR1 is DFQATT and CDR2 is SNEGSKA (reference sequence). The CDR3 DNA is TGCAGTGCTAGAGACAGGGTTCAACAGCCCCAGCATTTT. Amino acids: CSARDRVQQPQHF.

This clonotype was counted only a few times. V gene TRBV14 combines with J gene TRBJ2-1, with 12 bases that match TRBD2. The CDR3 spans 20 residues. The V segment lost 0 bases and the J segment 7 bases; nucleotides outside the gene matches: 16. Germline V gene sequence: CDR1 SGHDN, CDR2 FVKESK. The CDR3 DNA sequence: TGTGCCAGCAGCCAAGATTGGGCTAGCGGGAGGGCCGGTATGGGAAATGAGCAGTTCTTC. Protein: CASSQDWASGRAGMGNEQFF.

This clonotype was seen more than once but under ten times. The chain combines TRBV6-5 with TRBJ2-7, with unresolved D. Trimming left V 4 bases short and J 7 bases short, with 11 bases between. CDR1 is MNHEY and CDR2 is SVGAGI in the germline V gene. The CDR3 is made up of 12 amino acids. The CDR3 spells CASSFRTGEQYF. The CDR3 DNA is TGTGCCAGCAGTTTTCGGACGGGTGAGCAGTACTTC.